The 2 T cell receptor beta chains given below trace back to one sample, sequenced in a study of T cells in Graves' hyperthyroidism and ophthalmopathy. Amplification of TCR beta CDR3 regions was performed using RNA transcripts as template. An initial round of RT-PCR targeting the TCR CDR3 relied on the HTBI primer set. TCRdb analysed the multiplex PCR reads with MiXCR anew, one entry per CDR3 protein. The sample has about 570,000 distinct CDR3 sequences; around 42% are singletons. The source material was peripheral blood or thyroid tissue (not recorded which). The receptors come from an adult woman with Graves' disease, either hyperthyroidism or ophthalmopathy (not recorded which).

A remark on this clonotype: Being one base from a much bigger clone, this may be a read error. The genes are TRBV6-5 and TRBJ1-6; no clear D gene. CDR1 MNHEY and CDR2 SVGAGI come from the germline V gene. The length of the CDR3 is 15 residues. CDR3 residues: CASSYRPRVNSPPHF. CDR3 in DNA: TGTGCCAGCAGTTACCGACCCCGGGTAAATTCACCCCCCCACTTT.

This clonotype was observed at least ten times. The genes are TRBV6-5 and TRBJ1-1; D might be TRBD1 (5 bases). The CDR3 runs 13 residues. V dropped 7 bases and J dropped 6 bases, with 15 bases sitting between them. Germline V gene data show CDR1 as MNHEY and CDR2 as SVGAGI. DNA of the CDR3: TGTGCCAGCACACCCGGCTGGGGGGCTGAAGCTTTCTTT. Translated: CASTPGWGAEAFF.